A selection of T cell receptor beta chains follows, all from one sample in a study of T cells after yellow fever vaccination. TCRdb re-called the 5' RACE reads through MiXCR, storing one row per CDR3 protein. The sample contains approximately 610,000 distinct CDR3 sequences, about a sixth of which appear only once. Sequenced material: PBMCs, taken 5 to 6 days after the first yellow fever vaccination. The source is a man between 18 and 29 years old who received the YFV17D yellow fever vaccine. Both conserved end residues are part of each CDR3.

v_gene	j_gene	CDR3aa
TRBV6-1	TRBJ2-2	CASRSPGAGELFF
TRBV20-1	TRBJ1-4	CSASPPGGAVREKLFF
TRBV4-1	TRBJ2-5	CASSQEWAPGAETQYF
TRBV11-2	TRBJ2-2	CASTRDGTRLTGELFF
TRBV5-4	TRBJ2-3	CASSFGLVTDTQYF
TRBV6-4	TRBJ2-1	CASSEAGMGEQFF
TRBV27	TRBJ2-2	CASRSLGTNTGELFF
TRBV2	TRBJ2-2	CASSTTRLTSGTGELFF
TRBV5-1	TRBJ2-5	CASSELAGVLSGETQYF
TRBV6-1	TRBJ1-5	CASSERGGFSSRQHF
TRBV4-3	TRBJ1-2	CASSQEMGQGLYGYTF
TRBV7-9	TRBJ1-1	CASSPPGSSEAFF
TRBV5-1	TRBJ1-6	CASSPGGGLSSYNSPLHF
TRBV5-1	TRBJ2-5	CASSLPSGAVQETQYF
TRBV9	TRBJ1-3	CASSAGTVGNTIYF
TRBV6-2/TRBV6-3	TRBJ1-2	CASSYSLQVRGYTF
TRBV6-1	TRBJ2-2	CGGRNTGELFF
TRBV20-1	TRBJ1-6	CSARDPRQGNSPLHF
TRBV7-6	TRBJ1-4	CASSLGSTGGKKLFF
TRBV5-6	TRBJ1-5	CASSPAMNQPQHF
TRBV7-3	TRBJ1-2	CASSAGTGGDGYTF
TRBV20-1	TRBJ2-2	CSARTTGNTGELFF
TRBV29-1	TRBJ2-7	CSVVPIEGSYEQYF
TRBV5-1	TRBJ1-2	CASSLWANYGYTF
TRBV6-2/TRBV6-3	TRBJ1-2	CASSRNRLNYGYTF
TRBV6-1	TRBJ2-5	CASKSGTALKETQYF
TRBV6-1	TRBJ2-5	CASSPKDRRRDPETQYF
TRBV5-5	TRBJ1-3	CASSLGMGSGNTIYF
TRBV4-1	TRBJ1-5	CASSQVSVQGPQHF
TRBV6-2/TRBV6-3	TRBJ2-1	CASSAPGAIVEQFF
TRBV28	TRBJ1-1	CASSPYIGIGTEAFF
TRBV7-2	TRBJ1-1	CASTLGGGAGKSEAFF
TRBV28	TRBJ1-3	CASSSPPGPSGNTIYF
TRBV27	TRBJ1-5	CASSLSRYQPQHF
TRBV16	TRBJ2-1	CASSQPGHEQFF
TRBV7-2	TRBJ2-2	CASSPSGEDGELFF
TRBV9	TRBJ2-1	CASSVGGGFNEQFF
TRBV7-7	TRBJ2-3	CASSLGLGWRHTQYF
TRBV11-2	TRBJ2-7	CASSFQGALREQYF
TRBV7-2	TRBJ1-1	CASSLFQGAPGTEAFF
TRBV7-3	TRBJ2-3	CASSSLAGGDTQYF
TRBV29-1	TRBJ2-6	CSVEDPLGGDILGANVLTF
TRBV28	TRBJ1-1	CASSSQGNPEAFF
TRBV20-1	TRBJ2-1	CSARDSGKYEQFF
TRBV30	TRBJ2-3	CAWALGDTQYF
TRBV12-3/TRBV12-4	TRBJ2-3	CASRHHSGQGTDTQYF
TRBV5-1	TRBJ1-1	CASSKEGESNTEAFF
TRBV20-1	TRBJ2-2	CSASGGESFGELFF
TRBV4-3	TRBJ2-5	CASSHTGQAWQTQYF
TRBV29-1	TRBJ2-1	CSVPEGLVGQQFF
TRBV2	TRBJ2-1	CASTLSSYNEQFF
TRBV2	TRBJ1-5	CASSELSSNQPQHF
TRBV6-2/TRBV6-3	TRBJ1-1	CASSYSRGRGSEAFF
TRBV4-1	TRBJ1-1	CASSQVDGLNTEAFF
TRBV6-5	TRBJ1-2	CASSYSRDGVGGYTF
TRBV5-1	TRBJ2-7	CASSQTSGAYEQYF
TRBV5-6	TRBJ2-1	CASSGTLTGYEQFF
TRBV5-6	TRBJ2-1	CASSLGTGSSYNEQFF